This T cell receptor (beta chain) was retrieved from a study of blood T cells in healthy people across ages. Primed by a sample-barcoded 5' primer and a J-beta primer mix, a second PCR proceeded for about 7 to 12 cycles. TCRdb independently ran MiXCR on the 5' RACE reads; one entry per CDR3 protein. The repertoire consists of approximately 1,000,000 distinct CDR3 sequences, with more than 30% occurring once and the leading ten covering 10% to 15%. Germline V lookup: CDR1 SGHAT, CDR2 FQNNGV. The CDR3 totals 12 residues. Trimming pared 9 bases from V and 0 bases from J, leaving 7 bases between. Study-wide findings and caveats: Greater diversity and more naive CD4+ cells were seen in long-lived donors than in aged donors. Researchers judged that diversity estimates from one million T cells fell short of true values. With naive T cell percentage, TCR beta diversity showed a strong correlation.

This clonotype was counted only a few times. The antigen remains undetermined. J is TRBJ2-3 and V is TRBV11-2; D is unclear. The sequencing sample was made of blood. This TCR was sampled from a man between 18 and 35 years old in good health. The DNA for the CDR3 is TGTGCCAGTGTTCCTAGCACAGATACGCAGTATTTT. This encodes CASVPSTDTQYF.